The entry below describes one T cell receptor (beta chain). The antigen remains unidentified. These data are taken from a study of cytomegalovirus exposure and HLA in healthy donors. The overall study: An early release of data contained 80 million to 85 million unique TCRs, which came from HLA-typed donors. Study-level points and caveats: Using a false discovery rate of 0.05, a later analysis showed that about 16,000 TCR beta sequences were associated with HLA alleles. The classifier reportedly diagnosed cytomegalovirus status with high specificity and sensitivity.

V lost 8 bases and J lost 5, with 15 bases in between. Germline V gene sequence: CDR1 MRHNA, CDR2 SNTAGT. The CDR3 covers 13 residues. PCR involved 60 Vbeta and 13 Jbeta primers. TCRdb keeps only in-frame clones here, not all; method: immunoSEQ multiplex PCR. The profile shows around 100,000 clones, about 72% of them singletons. The receptor was derived from a woman between 55 and 75 years old in good health and CMV-seropositive. This sequence joins TRBV6-4 and TRBJ2-5; D is perhaps TRBD2 (6 bases). Sequencing was performed on PBMCs. The CDR3 loop is CASGGWGGETQYF. Here the CDR3 DNA reads TGTGCCAGCGGAGGGTGGGGTGGGGAGACCCAGTACTTC.